Described below is a single TCR beta chain sequence and its context. Germline V gene data show CDR1 as LNHDA and CDR2 as SQIVND (reference sequence). CDR3 length: 15 residues. V gave up 7 bases and J gave up 8 bases; unmatched junction bases: 12. Time point of the sample: blood 4 weeks post-SBRT, at nephrectomy. Sample treatment: 15 Gy SBRT to primary tumor, nephrectomy 4 weeks later. The sample comes from a study of radiation and T cells in renal cell carcinoma. Data came from immunoSEQ multiplex PCR; TCRdb stores just in-frame clones and leaves some out. Seen here are around 170,000 clones, 88% observed once, and the top ten hold 11%.

This material consisted of blood, taken from a patient whose treatment included radiotherapy and nephrectomy. The receptor was derived from a woman in her fifties or sixties with renal cell carcinoma. The chain employs TRBV19 and TRBJ1-3, with TRBD1 matching 9 bases. The CDR3 coding sequence is TGTGCCAGTACCCCGGACAGGGGACATGGTTACACCATATATTTT. Its translation: CASTPDRGHGYTIYF.